This T cell receptor beta chain was sequenced for a study of blood T cell repertoires in COVID-19. Looking at the study overall: Both acute and convalescent COVID-19 samples were obtained from the United States, Italy and Spain. Sources were T cells, B-cell-depleted T cells, or PBMCs; the material itself was cDNA or gDNA.

This CDR3 is 14 amino acids long. With 6 bases clipped from V and 8 bases from J, the junction kept 6 bases outside the gene matches. Germline V lookup: CDR1 SNHLY, CDR2 FYNNEI. Original handling: The assay estimated nucleated cells by amplifying reference gene primers. TCRdb keeps only in-frame clones here, not all; method: immunoSEQ multiplex PCR. Clone size and the V and J calls come from that table; the DNA yielded D and trimming. The data show over 150,000 clones, roughly 91% seen once. To note about this clone: The same CDR3 arises from other DNA sequences in this sample as well.

The sample consisted of peripheral blood. V is TRBV2 and J is TRBJ1-4, with TRBD1 matching over 10 bases. The origin of this receptor is a man aged 18 to 30 with acute or convalescent COVID-19. This CDR3 reads CASSRQGAREKLFF. The DNA for the CDR3 is TGTGCCAGCAGCAGACAGGGGGCCCGCGAAAAACTGTTTTTT.